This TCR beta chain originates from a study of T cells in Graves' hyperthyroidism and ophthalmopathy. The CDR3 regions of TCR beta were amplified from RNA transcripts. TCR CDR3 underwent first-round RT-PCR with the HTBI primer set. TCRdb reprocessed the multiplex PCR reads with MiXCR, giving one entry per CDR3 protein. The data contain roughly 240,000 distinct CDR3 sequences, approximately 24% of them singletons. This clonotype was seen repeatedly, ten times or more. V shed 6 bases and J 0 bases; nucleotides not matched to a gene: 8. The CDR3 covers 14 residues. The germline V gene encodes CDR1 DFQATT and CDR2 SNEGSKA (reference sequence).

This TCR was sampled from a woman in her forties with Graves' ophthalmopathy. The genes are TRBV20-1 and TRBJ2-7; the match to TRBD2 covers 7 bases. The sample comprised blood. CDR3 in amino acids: CSASSGRTSYEQYF. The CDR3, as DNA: TGCAGTGCCAGTAGCGGGCGTACCTCCTACGAGCAGTACTTC.